This paragraph covers one TCR beta chain sequence. In the authors' methods: The assay estimated nucleated cells by amplifying reference gene primers. Some clones are missing from TCRdb's copy, which holds only in-frame ones; the method was immunoSEQ multiplex PCR. V and J calls and clone size are as listed in that table; D and trimming were resolved from the DNA. The top ten hold 35% to 40% of the sample, which has approximately 120,000 clones, 75% to 85% seen once. This entry is derived from a study of blood T cell repertoires in COVID-19. Across the study: Researchers got acute and convalescent COVID-19 samples from the United States, Italy and Spain.

Source material: peripheral blood. The TCR comes from a man aged 35 to 55 with active or convalescent COVID-19.

The CDR3 DNA reads TGTGCCTGGAGTGACACCGACTCCTACGAGCAGTACTTC. Protein product: CAWSDTDSYEQYF. The gene calls are TRBV30 and TRBJ2-7; D remains unclear. In germline, CDR1 is GTSNPN, CDR2 SVGIG (reference sequence). This CDR3 contains 13 residues. The V end was cut by 1 base, the J end by 0 bases, with 7 bases between.